At least ten counts were recorded for the clone carrying this T cell receptor (beta chain). MiXCR, applied by TCRdb to the RACE reads, yields one record per CDR3 protein. The sample has roughly 81,000 distinct CDR3 sequences; 6.5% to 10% are singletons. Germline values: CDR1 ENHRY, CDR2 SYGVKD. The CDR3 contains 13 residues. With 10 bases removed from V and 2 bases from J, the gap between germline ends came to 13 bases. Stated time point: pre-sensitization, week 0. Described treatment: therapeutic diphenylcyclopropenone sensitization with weekly scalp DPC. This entry comes from a study of human T cells and chemical hapten exposure.

The source of this sequence is a middle-aged man with alopecia areata. Some clones in this sample may be carry-over from other donors' samples. The chain combines TRBV10-3 with TRBJ2-3; D is unresolved. The specimen was whole blood, collected in connection with sensitization to the hapten diphenylcyclopropenone (DPC). In DNA, the CDR3 is TGTGCCAGTCTTAGGGCCTTCACAGATACGCAGTATTTT. Amino acids: CASLRAFTDTQYF.